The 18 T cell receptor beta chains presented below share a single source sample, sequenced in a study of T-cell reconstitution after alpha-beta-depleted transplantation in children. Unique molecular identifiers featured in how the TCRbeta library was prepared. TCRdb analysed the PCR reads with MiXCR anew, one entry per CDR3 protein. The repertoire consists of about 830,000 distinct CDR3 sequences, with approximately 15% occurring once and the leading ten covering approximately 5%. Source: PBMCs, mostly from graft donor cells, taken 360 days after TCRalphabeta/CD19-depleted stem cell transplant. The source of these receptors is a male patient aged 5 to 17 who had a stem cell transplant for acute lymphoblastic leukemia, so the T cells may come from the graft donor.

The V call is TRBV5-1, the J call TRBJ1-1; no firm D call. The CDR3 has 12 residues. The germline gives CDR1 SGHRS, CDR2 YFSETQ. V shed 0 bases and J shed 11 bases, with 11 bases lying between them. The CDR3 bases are TGCGCCAGCAGCTTGGAGGGATTCGGGGCTTTCTTT. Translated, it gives CASSLEGFGAFF.

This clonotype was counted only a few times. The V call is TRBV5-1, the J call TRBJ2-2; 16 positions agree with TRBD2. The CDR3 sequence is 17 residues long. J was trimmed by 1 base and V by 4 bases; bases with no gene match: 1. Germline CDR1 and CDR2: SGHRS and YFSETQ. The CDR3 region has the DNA TGCGCCAGCAGCGGGACTAGCGGGAGGGTGAACACCGGGGAGCTGTTTTTT. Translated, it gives CASSGTSGRVNTGELFF.

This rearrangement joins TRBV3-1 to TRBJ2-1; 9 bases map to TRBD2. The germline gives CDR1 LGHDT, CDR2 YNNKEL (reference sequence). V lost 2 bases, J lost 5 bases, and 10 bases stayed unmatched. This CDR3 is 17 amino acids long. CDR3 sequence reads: CASSQSLAGLGHNEQFF. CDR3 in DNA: TGTGCCAGCAGCCAATCGCTAGCGGGGTTGGGTCACAATGAGCAGTTCTTC.

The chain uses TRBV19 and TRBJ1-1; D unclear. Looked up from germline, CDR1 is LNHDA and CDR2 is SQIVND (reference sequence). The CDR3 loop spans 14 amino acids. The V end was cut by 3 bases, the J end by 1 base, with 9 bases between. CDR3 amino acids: CASSIRLPNTEAFF. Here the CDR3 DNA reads TGTGCCAGTAGTATTCGACTGCCGAACACTGAAGCTTTCTTT.

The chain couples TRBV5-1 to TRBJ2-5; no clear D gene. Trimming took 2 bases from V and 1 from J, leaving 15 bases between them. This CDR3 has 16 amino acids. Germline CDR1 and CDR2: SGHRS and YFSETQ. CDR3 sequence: CASSFRSYGIQETQYF. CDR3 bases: TGCGCCAGCAGCTTTCGCTCCTATGGGATCCAAGAGACCCAGTACTTC.

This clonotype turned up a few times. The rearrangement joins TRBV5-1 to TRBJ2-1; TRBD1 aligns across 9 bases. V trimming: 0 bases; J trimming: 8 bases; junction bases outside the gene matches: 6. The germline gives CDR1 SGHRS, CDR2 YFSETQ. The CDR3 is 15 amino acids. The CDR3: CASSLVGQGGDEQFF. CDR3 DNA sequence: TGCGCCAGCAGCTTGGTGGGACAGGGTGGCGATGAGCAGTTCTTC.

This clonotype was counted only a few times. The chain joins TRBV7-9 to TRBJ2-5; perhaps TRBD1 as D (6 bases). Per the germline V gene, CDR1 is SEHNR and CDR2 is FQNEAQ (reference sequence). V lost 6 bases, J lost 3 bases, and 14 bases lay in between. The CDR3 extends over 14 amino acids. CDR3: CASRGLGTKETQYF. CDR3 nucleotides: TGTGCCAGCAGGGGCCTCGGGACAAAAGAGACCCAGTACTTC.

The chain's CDR3 is CASSLVQGLYNEQFF. The CDR3 DNA is TGTGCCAGCAGTTTAGTGCAGGGGTTGTACAATGAGCAGTTCTTC. The rearrangement links TRBV12-3 or TRBV12-4 to TRBJ2-1; the D gene is possibly TRBD1 (6 bases). Trimming removed 1 base at V and 4 bases at J, with 11 bases between. The CDR3 is 15 amino acids.

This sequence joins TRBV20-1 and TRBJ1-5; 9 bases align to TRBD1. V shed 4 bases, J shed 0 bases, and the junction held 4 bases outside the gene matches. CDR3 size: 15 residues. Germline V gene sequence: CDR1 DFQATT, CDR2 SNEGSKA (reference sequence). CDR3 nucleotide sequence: TGCAGTGCTAAAGGGACAGGGTATAGCAATCAGCCCCAGCATTTT. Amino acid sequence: CSAKGTGYSNQPQHF.

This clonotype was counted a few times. Written as DNA, the CDR3 is TGCAGTGCCCGAGACGGCGTTAGCTCCTACGAGCAGTACTTC. Protein sequence: CSARDGVSSYEQYF. The V gene is TRBV20-1, the J gene TRBJ2-7; D unclear. The CDR3 loop spans 14 amino acids. Germline values: CDR1 DFQATT, CDR2 SNEGSKA (reference sequence). Trimming stripped 6 bases from V and 0 bases from J, with 15 bases between.

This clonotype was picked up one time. In nucleotides, the CDR3 is TGTGCCAGCAGTTCGAGACAGGCTGGAAGCGAGCAGTACTTC. This codes for CASSSRQAGSEQYF. The chain has TRBV12-3 or TRBV12-4 and TRBJ2-7; weak D call: TRBD1 (6 bases). The CDR3 extends over 14 amino acids. V was trimmed by 4 bases and J by 6 bases, leaving 16 bases between them.

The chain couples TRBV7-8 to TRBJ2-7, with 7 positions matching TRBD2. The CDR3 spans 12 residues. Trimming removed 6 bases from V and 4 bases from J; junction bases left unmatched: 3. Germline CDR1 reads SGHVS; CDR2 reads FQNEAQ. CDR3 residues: CASRAGDYEQYF. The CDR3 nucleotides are TGTGCCAGCAGGGCGGGAGATTACGAGCAGTACTTC.

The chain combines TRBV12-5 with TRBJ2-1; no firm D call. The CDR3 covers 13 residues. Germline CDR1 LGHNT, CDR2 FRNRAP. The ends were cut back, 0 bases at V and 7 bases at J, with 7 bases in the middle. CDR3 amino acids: CASGLVQGNEQFF. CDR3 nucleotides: TGTGCTAGTGGTTTGGTACAAGGAAATGAGCAGTTCTTC.

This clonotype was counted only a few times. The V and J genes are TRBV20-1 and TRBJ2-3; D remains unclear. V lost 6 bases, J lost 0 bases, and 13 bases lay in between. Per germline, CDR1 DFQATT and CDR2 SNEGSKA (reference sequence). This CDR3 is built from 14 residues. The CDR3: CSARIPSSTDTQYF. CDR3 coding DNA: TGCAGTGCCCGGATACCTTCTAGCACAGATACGCAGTATTTT.

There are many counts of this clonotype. The CDR3 DNA is TGCAGCGTTGAAGGCCGACTAGCGGGACCAGCTAGCACAGATACGCAGTATTTT. Amino acids: CSVEGRLAGPASTDTQYF. J is TRBJ2-3 and V is TRBV29-1, with 11 bases lining up with TRBD2. J was trimmed by 0 bases and V by 1 base; bases with no gene match: 9. The germline V gene has CDR1 SQVTM and CDR2 ANQGSEA. The CDR3 extends over 18 amino acids.

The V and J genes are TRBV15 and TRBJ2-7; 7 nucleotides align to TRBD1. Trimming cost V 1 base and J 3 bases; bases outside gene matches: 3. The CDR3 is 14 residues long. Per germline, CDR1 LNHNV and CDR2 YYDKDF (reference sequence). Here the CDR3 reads CATSRAGQFYEQYF. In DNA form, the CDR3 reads TGTGCCACCAGCAGAGCGGGACAGTTCTACGAGCAGTACTTC.

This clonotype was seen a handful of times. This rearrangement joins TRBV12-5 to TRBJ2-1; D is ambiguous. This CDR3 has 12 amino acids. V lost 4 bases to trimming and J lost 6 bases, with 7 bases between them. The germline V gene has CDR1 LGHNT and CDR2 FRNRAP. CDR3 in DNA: TGTGCTAGTGGTTCCTCATTCAATGAGCAGTTCTTC. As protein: CASGSSFNEQFF.

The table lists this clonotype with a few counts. In DNA form, the CDR3 reads TGCGCCAGCAGCTTGGCCCCATGGCAGGGGAGGGGGCCAGATACGCAGTATTTT. Its translation is CASSLAPWQGRGPDTQYF. The chain has TRBV5-1 and TRBJ2-3; the D call may be TRBD1 or TRBD2 (7 bases each). CDR3 length: 18 amino acids. With 0 bases removed from V and 4 bases from J, the gap between germline ends came to 21 bases. In germline, CDR1 is SGHRS, CDR2 YFSETQ.